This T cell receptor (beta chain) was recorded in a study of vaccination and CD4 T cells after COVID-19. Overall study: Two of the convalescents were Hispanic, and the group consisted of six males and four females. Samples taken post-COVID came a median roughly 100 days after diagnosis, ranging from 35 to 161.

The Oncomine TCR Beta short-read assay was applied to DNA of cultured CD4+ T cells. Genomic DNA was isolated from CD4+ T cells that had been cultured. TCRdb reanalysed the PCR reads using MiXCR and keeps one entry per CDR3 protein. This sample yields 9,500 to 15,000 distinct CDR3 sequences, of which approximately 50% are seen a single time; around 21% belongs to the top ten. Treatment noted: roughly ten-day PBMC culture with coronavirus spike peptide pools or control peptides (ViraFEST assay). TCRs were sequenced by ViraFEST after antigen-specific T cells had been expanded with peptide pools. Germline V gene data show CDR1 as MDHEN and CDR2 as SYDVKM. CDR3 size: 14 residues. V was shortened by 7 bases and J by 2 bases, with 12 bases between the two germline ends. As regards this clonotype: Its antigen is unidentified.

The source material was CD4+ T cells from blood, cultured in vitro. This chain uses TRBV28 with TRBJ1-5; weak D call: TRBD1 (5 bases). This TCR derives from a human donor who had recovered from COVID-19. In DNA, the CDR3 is TGTGCCAGCACCCCGGGGCCTCGCAATCAGCCCCAGCATTTT. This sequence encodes CASTPGPRNQPQHF.